The 4 T cell receptor beta chains below were found in one sample sequenced in a study of lymphopenia after photon versus proton radiotherapy (dated by TCRdb to about 2019). The receptor library was made with the immunoSEQ multiplex PCR assay. This is the immuneACCESS table as TCRdb keeps it, with only in-frame sequences that have V and J called. A part of the clones is gone; compared with another copy, unresolved V genes explain less than half, and the rest is unexplained. In all, the sample holds some 170,000 clones, and approximately 86% of those were seen once. Together, the top ten hold about 4.7% of the sample. The sequences come from peripheral blood, collected from a patient treated with photon-based radiotherapy. The receptors shown here come from a man between 45 and 60 years old with gastric cancer.

The chain has TRBV7-2 and TRBJ1-1, with a weak D call TRBD1 (6 bases). V dropped 1 base and J dropped 5 bases, with 8 bases sitting between them. Germline loops: CDR1 SGHTA, CDR2 FQGNSA. The CDR3 sequence is 13 residues long. The DNA for the CDR3 is TGTGCCAGCAGCTTAGTGAGGGGGACTGAAGCTTTCTTT. Translation gives CASSLVRGTEAFF.

The chain uses TRBV18 and TRBJ2-7; 12 nucleotides line up with TRBD2. This CDR3 has 16 residues. The trim removed 0 bases at V and 3 bases at J, leaving 3 bases unmatched. Germline V CDR1 and CDR2: KGHSH, LQKENI. CDR3 region: CASSPPGTSGLYEQYF. CDR3 bases: TGTGCCAGCTCACCACCCGGGACTAGCGGGCTCTACGAGCAGTACTTC.

This clone was observed a single time. The chain employs TRBV2 and TRBJ2-5; D gene unclear. Germline CDR1 SNHLY, CDR2 FYNNEI. This CDR3 has 12 residues. Deletions cut 2 bases from V and 5 bases from J, with 6 bases between. The CDR3 reads CASSESRETQYF. The CDR3 coding sequence is TGTGCCAGCAGTGAATCCAGGGAGACCCAGTACTTC.

The chain is built from TRBV28 and TRBJ2-1; 11 nucleotides agree with TRBD2. With V trimmed by 6 bases and J by 7 bases, 2 bases remained unmatched. The CDR3 runs to 13 residues. Per the germline V gene, CDR1 is MDHEN and CDR2 is SYDVKM. The CDR3 loop reads CASSTSGRNEQFF. In nucleotides, the CDR3 is TGTGCCAGCAGCACTAGCGGGAGAAATGAGCAGTTCTTC.